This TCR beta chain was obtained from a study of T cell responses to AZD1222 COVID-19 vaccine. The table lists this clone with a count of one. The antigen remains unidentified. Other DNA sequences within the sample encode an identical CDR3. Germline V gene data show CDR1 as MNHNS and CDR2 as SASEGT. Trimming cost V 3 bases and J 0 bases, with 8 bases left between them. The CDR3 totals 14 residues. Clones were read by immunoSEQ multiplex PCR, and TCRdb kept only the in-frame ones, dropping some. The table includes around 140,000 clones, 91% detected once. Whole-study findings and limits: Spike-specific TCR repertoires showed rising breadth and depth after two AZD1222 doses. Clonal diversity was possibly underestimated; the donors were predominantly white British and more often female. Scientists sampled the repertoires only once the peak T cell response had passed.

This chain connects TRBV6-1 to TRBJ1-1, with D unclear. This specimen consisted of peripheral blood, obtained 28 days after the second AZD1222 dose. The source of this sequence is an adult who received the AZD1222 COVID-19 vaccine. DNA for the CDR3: TGTGCCAGCAGTGAGTCACCGATGAACACTGAAGCTTTCTTT. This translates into CASSESPMNTEAFF.